The rows below give T cell receptor beta chains drawn from one sample of a study of blood T cells in healthy people across ages. TCRdb independently ran MiXCR on the 5' RACE reads; one entry per CDR3 protein. The sample comprises about 1,000,000 distinct CDR3 sequences, around 43% of which are singletons, and approximately 17% rests with the top ten. Material: blood. These receptors were taken from a woman in her sixties or seventies in good health. Each CDR3 is given with its conserved first and last residue. D genes are given only for firm matches. Size is omitted from some rows. Given values are once, few, many or a class for expanded clones.

v_gene	j_gene	d_gene	abundance	CDR3aa	CDR3nt
TRBV5-1	TRBJ2-7	TRBD2	many	CASSLAGVAGGYEQYF	TGCGCCAGCAGCTTGGCCGGGGTAGCGGGAGGCTACGAGCAGTACTTC
TRBV4-2	TRBJ2-5	TRBD2	-	CASSQHSGRVEETQYF	TGTGCCAGCAGCCAACATAGCGGGAGGGTAGAAGAGACCCAGTACTTC
TRBV7-9	TRBJ2-5	TRBD1	few	CASSFPQGAQETQYF	TGTGCCAGCAGCTTCCCTCAGGGGGCTCAAGAGACCCAGTACTTC
TRBV20-1	TRBJ2-5	-	-	CSARDPLVETRYF	TGCAGTGCTAGAGATCCGCTCGTGGAGACCCGGTACTTC
TRBV2	TRBJ2-3	TRBD2	-	CASSPTSGSSADTQYF	TGTGCCAGCAGCCCCACTAGCGGGAGTTCGGCAGATACGCAGTATTTT
TRBV12-3/TRBV12-4	TRBJ1-2	TRBD1	-	CASSSTGVSYGYTF	TGTGCCAGCAGTTCAACAGGGGTCTCCTATGGCTACACCTTC
TRBV24-1	TRBJ1-1	-	-	CATSARGSTEAFF	TGTGCCACCAGTGCGCGGGGTAGTACTGAAGCTTTCTTT
TRBV5-1	TRBJ2-4	TRBD2	-	CASSLAAGLAGEAKNIQYF	TGCGCCAGCAGCTTGGCCGCTGGACTAGCGGGCGAAGCCAAAAACATTCAGTACTTC
TRBV12-3/TRBV12-4	TRBJ1-2	-	few	CASSLGPGYGYTF	TGTGCCAGCAGCCTTGGCCCAGGGTATGGCTACACCTTC
TRBV6-2/TRBV6-3	TRBJ2-1	-	many	CASSYSEYNEQFF	TGTGCCAGCAGTTACTCAGAGTACAATGAGCAGTTCTTC
TRBV20-1	TRBJ2-3	-	-	CSARHTGDTQYF	TGCAGTGCTAGACACACAGGGGATACGCAGTATTTT
TRBV5-1	TRBJ2-3	TRBD2	-	CASSLRLAGGTPTDTQYF	TGCGCCAGCAGCTTGCGACTAGCGGGAGGGACTCCTACAGATACGCAGTATTTT
TRBV12-3/TRBV12-4	TRBJ2-1	TRBD1	-	CASSPSGQGGEQFF	TGTGCCAGCAGCCCCAGTGGACAGGGAGGTGAGCAGTTCTTC
TRBV3-1	TRBJ1-5	TRBD1	few	CASSPGTGASNQPQHF	TGTGCCAGCAGCCCCGGGACAGGGGCAAGCAATCAGCCCCAGCATTTT
TRBV5-1	TRBJ2-5	-	-	CASSFAVPAQETQYF	TGCGCCAGCAGCTTCGCTGTCCCGGCCCAAGAGACCCAGTACTTC